The next 20 T cell receptor beta chains were all read from a single sample in a study of blood T cell repertoires in COVID-19 (dated by TCRdb to the early 2020s). The library relied on the immunoSEQ multiplex PCR assay. Not all clones reach the TCRdb copy of this immuneACCESS table, which keeps in-frame sequences only. Checked studies attribute under half of the gap to unresolved V genes and leave the rest unexplained. The sample table lists 100,000 to 150,000 clones, 86% of them with a count of one. More than 9.5% of the sample lies in the top ten. Sequencing was done on a sample of peripheral blood. The receptor source for this set is an older woman with COVID-19, enrolled during active disease.

This chain uses TRBV9 with TRBJ2-5, with TRBD1 matching over 8 bases. J was trimmed by 2 bases and V by 4 bases; bases with no gene match: 7. The CDR3 is 15 residues long. Germline CDR1 and CDR2: SGDLS and YYNGEE. CDR3: CASSSRQGIQETQYF. As DNA, the CDR3 is TGTGCCAGCAGCTCCCGACAGGGGATACAAGAGACCCAGTACTTC.

The rearrangement uses TRBV11-2 and TRBJ1-1, with 8 bases lining up with TRBD1. V was pared by 4 bases and J by 6 bases, with 4 bases of the junction left unmatched. This CDR3 comprises 13 residues. Germline loops: CDR1 SGHAT, CDR2 FQNNGV. CDR3 nucleotide sequence: TGTGCCAGCAGCTCGGACAGGGTCGCTGAAGCTTTCTTT. Its protein is CASSSDRVAEAFF.

The chain links TRBV6-2 or TRBV6-3 to TRBJ2-7; 9 bases match TRBD2. This CDR3 is 15 amino acids long. V was clipped by 5 bases and J by 0 bases; unmatched bases: 5. Germline V lookup: CDR1 MNHEY, CDR2 SVGEGT. CDR3 coding DNA: TGTGCCAGCAGTAGGAGCGGGGGGTCCTCCTACGAGCAGTACTTC. Translating it yields CASSRSGGSSYEQYF.

The count of this clone is one. V and J are TRBV7-9 and TRBJ1-2; maybe TRBD1 (5 bases). Germline V gene data show CDR1 as SEHNR and CDR2 as FQNEAQ (reference sequence). The CDR3 totals 12 residues. V was pared by 1 base and J by 8 bases, with 8 bases between. CDR3 in DNA: TGTGCCAGCAGCTTAGGGGGCAGGGGCTACACCTTC. It specifies CASSLGGRGYTF.

This chain's CDR3 is CASRNQAYSYEQYF. Here the CDR3 DNA reads TGTGCCAGCAGAAATCAGGCCTACTCCTACGAGCAGTACTTC. The rearrangement uses TRBV2 and TRBJ2-7; D remains unclear. V was clipped by 6 bases and J by 0 bases, with 12 bases between them. The CDR3 covers 14 residues. The germline gives CDR1 SNHLY, CDR2 FYNNEI.

The V and J genes are TRBV28 and TRBJ1-5, with D perhaps TRBD1 (6 bases). V lost 5 bases and J 0 bases, leaving 14 bases between the germline ends. The length of the CDR3 is 16 residues. Germline V lookup: CDR1 MDHEN, CDR2 SYDVKM. The CDR3 bases are TGTGCCAGCAGTCATAAACAGGGCTATAGCAATCAGCCCCAGCATTTT. This sequence encodes CASSHKQGYSNQPQHF.

This clone has just a few counts. The chain recombines TRBV2 with TRBJ2-2; 10 bases are shared with TRBD2. J lost 3 bases, V lost 4 bases, and 2 bases had no gene match. Germline V gives CDR1 SNHLY, CDR2 FYNNEI. The CDR3 is 15 amino acids. CDR3 residues: CASSVLAGDTGELFF. Here the CDR3 DNA reads TGTGCCAGCAGTGTGCTAGCGGGGGACACCGGGGAGCTGTTTTTT. Together with reference TRBV2 and TRBJ2-2, the CDR3 gives the full variable domain: EPEVTQTPSHQVTQMGQEVILRCVPISNHLYFYWYRQILGQKVEFLVSFYNNEISEKSEIFDDQFSVERPDGSNFTLKIRSTKLEDSAMYFCASSVLAGDTGELFFGEGSRLTVL.

V and J are TRBV7-9 and TRBJ2-7, with TRBD1 identical over 7 bases. With 3 bases clipped from V and 6 bases from J, the junction kept 5 bases outside the gene matches. Germline V gives CDR1 SEHNR, CDR2 FQNEAQ (reference sequence). The CDR3 runs 13 residues. This chain's CDR3 is CASSLGQLGEQYF. CDR3 coding DNA: TGTGCCAGCAGCTTGGGACAGCTAGGCGAGCAGTACTTC.

The chain carries TRBV7-2 and TRBJ2-6; 9 nucleotides line up with TRBD1. This CDR3 spans 18 amino acids. The junction had 4 bases not matched to a gene; V was cut back by 1 base and J by 0 bases. The germline CDR1 and CDR2 sequences are SGHTA and FQGNSA. CDR3 DNA sequence: TGTGCCAGCAGCTTAGTCGGGACAGGGATCTCTGGGGCCAACGTCCTGACTTTC. Its translation: CASSLVGTGISGANVLTF.

This chain's CDR3 is CASRTQGVTGELFF. The CDR3 DNA reads TGTGCCAGCAGAACTCAGGGGGTAACCGGGGAGCTGTTTTTT. The chain has TRBV11-1 and TRBJ2-2, with TRBD1 matching over 7 bases. The CDR3 extends over 14 amino acids. The ends lost 6 bases at V and 5 bases at J; junction bases unmatched: 6. Germline-derived CDR1 and CDR2 are SGHAT and FQDESV (reference sequence).

This chain connects TRBV27 to TRBJ1-6, with TRBD1 as a possible D gene (5 bases). Trimming took off 8 bases at V and 0 bases at J, with 14 bases between the two ends. Germline-derived CDR1 and CDR2 are MNHEY and SMNVEV (reference sequence). This CDR3 contains 16 residues. CDR3 amino acids: CASSFGGISYNSPLHF. CDR3 nucleotides: TGTGCCAGCTCCTTCGGGGGTATCTCCTATAATTCACCCCTCCACTTT.

The J gene is TRBJ2-7, the V gene TRBV3-1 (or the pseudogene TRBV3-2); 10 positions agree with TRBD2. This CDR3 has 15 residues. The V gene end was trimmed by 4 bases and the J gene end by 2 bases; junction bases not matched to a gene: 5. Per the germline V gene, CDR1 is LGHDT and CDR2 is YNNKEL (reference sequence). In DNA, the CDR3 is TGTGCCAGCAGCCCTACTAGCGGGGATACCTACGAGCAGTACTTC. Amino acid sequence: CASSPTSGDTYEQYF.

Only a few counts were recorded for this clone. This chain uses TRBV2 with TRBJ1-4, with 7 bases fitting TRBD1. The V gene end was trimmed by 6 bases and the J gene end by 8 bases; junction bases not matched to a gene: 9. Germline CDR1 is SNHLY and CDR2 is FYNNEI. CDR3 length equals 14 residues. This CDR3 is CASRETGFVEKLFF. The DNA of the CDR3 is TGTGCCAGCAGGGAGACAGGGTTCGTGGAAAAACTGTTTTTT.

The chain employs TRBV10-3 and TRBJ2-2, with 14 bases fitting TRBD2. The V gene's germline CDR1 is ENHRY and CDR2 SYGVKD. The V gene end was trimmed by 6 bases and the J gene end by 7 bases; junction bases not matched to a gene: 13. The CDR3 covers 18 residues. The CDR3 coding sequence is TGTGCCATCAGCCGGACTAGCGGGGGGCCGGTGGAAGGCGGGGAGCTGTTTTTT. Translation: CAISRTSGGPVEGGELFF.

There are a few counts of this clone. The gene calls are TRBV5-1 and TRBJ2-6, with D tentatively TRBD1 (5 bases). Germline CDR1 and CDR2: SGHRS and YFSETQ. CDR3 length: 17 residues. The V end was cut by 0 bases, the J end by 2 bases, with 12 bases between. Written as DNA, the CDR3 is TGCGCCAGCAGCTTGGAGGCAGGGTTGACTGGGGCCAACGTCCTGACTTTC. Translated: CASSLEAGLTGANVLTF. The whole variable domain, filled in from reference TRBV5-1 and TRBJ2-6, reads KAGVTQTPRYLIKTRGQQVTLSCSPISGHRSVSWYQQTPGQGLQFLFEYFSETQRNKGNFPGRFSGRQFSNSRSEMNVSTLELGDSALYLCASSLEAGLTGANVLTFGAGSRLTVL.

The CDR3 here is CASSLASASEQFF. CDR3 nucleotides: TGCGCCAGCAGCTTGGCTAGCGCCTCTGAGCAGTTCTTC. The chain joins TRBV5-1 to TRBJ2-1; perhaps TRBD2 as D (6 bases). This CDR3 region has 13 residues. Germline V gene sequence: CDR1 SGHRS, CDR2 YFSETQ. The V and J ends lost 0 bases and 9 bases respectively, with 10 bases between them. The variable domain in full, completed from reference TRBV5-1 and TRBJ2-1, reads KAGVTQTPRYLIKTRGQQVTLSCSPISGHRSVSWYQQTPGQGLQFLFEYFSETQRNKGNFPGRFSGRQFSNSRSEMNVSTLELGDSALYLCASSLASASEQFFGPGTRLTVL.

The V call is TRBV7-9, the J call TRBJ1-3; D uncertain. The length of the CDR3 is 14 residues. The germline gives CDR1 SEHNR, CDR2 FQNEAQ (reference sequence). V lost 5 bases to trimming and J lost 2 bases, with 10 bases between them. The CDR3 is CASSHTVAGNTIYF. The CDR3 DNA is TGTGCCAGCAGCCATACAGTTGCTGGAAACACCATATATTTT.

The rearrangement links TRBV7-9 to TRBJ1-3, with a possible D match to TRBD1 (6 bases). The V end lost 5 bases, the J end lost 1 base, and 15 bases lay between the germline ends. Germline V gene sequence: CDR1 SEHNR, CDR2 FQNEAQ (reference sequence). This CDR3 has 16 amino acids. CDR3 DNA sequence: TGTGCCAGCAGCCAGGGCAGGGGATTTTCTGGAAACACCATATATTTT. Translated, it gives CASSQGRGFSGNTIYF.

The gene calls are TRBV5-5 and TRBJ2-7; D not certain. This CDR3 comprises 13 residues. V dropped 0 bases and J dropped 3 bases, with 7 bases sitting between them. Germline assignment: CDR1 SGHKS and CDR2 YYEKEE (reference sequence). CDR3 sequence: CASSLVGYYEQYF. The CDR3 coding sequence is TGTGCCAGCAGCTTGGTCGGGTACTACGAGCAGTACTTC.

The CDR3 sequence: CAISESSNEKLFF. The CDR3 DNA reads TGTGCCATCAGTGAGTCGAGTAATGAAAAACTGTTTTTT. The chain employs TRBV10-3 and TRBJ1-4; the D is unclear. Germline values: CDR1 ENHRY, CDR2 SYGVKD. The CDR3 is 13 residues long. V was pared by 0 bases and J by 4 bases, with 3 bases between.